The T cell receptor (beta chain) described here comes from a study of T cell responses to AZD1222 COVID-19 vaccine. For the study at large: The analysis combined second doses at about 4 or about 12 weeks.

Produced via immunoSEQ multiplex PCR; TCRdb's table is partial and in-frame only. This sample yields 150,000 to 200,000 clones, of which 85% to 95% are seen a single time; approximately 4% belongs to the top ten. Study-level results: Reports indicate that nearly half of spike-specific TCRs are directed at unmutated variant regions. Repertoire sampling was restricted to post-peak T cell response timepoints. White British ancestry dominated among donors, who included more females, and clonal diversity was possibly underestimated.

In regard to this clone: Its antigen is currently unknown.

The CDR3 is 16 amino acids. CDR1 and CDR2 from the germline V gene are SGHRS and YFSETQ. Trimming removed 1 base from V and 3 bases from J, with 16 bases in between. The chain combines TRBV5-1 with TRBJ1-2; the D gene is possibly TRBD1 (5 bases). This TCR was sampled from an adult in good health. The specimen was peripheral blood, collected on day 0 of AZD1222 vaccination. The CDR3 reads CASSLSQGITYYGYTF. CDR3 in DNA: TGCGCCAGCAGCTTGTCTCAGGGAATAACCTACTATGGCTACACCTTC.